This T cell receptor (beta chain) comes out of a study of PD-1 blockade in classical Hodgkin lymphoma. General study points: In newly diagnosed patients, baseline TCR diversity was reportedly below that of healthy donors. What drove the repertoire differences, possibly disease activity or prior therapy, has not been defined. For complete responders, baseline diversity was comparable to that of newly diagnosed patients. Nivolumab initiation under 1 year post-ASCT meant exclusion.

A remark on this clone: The antigen is not known.

Unmatched junction bases numbered 6, after V lost 0 bases and J lost 4 bases. The CDR3 sequence is 16 residues long. Germline CDR1 reads SGHTA; CDR2 reads FQGNSA. Assay used: immunoSEQ multiplex PCR; TCRdb lists only in-frame clones, some missing. Of 25,000 to 35,000 clones in the sample, more than 80% are singletons; the top ten hold about 2.4%. Time point defined: cycle 4 day 1 (C4D1), after six to seven weeks of nivolumab. Patients all relapsed after autologous stem cell transplantation, and there was variation in brentuximab vedotin exposure. Purification of CD4+ T cells from thawed PBMCs was performed via magnetic negative selection.

The chain employs TRBV7-2 and TRBJ1-2; 9 positions match TRBD1. The origin of this receptor is a human donor with classical Hodgkin lymphoma. The sequencing used CD4+ T cells from blood, collected before the fourth cycle of nivolumab. CDR3 amino acids: CASSLAGQGFVYGYTF. The CDR3 region has the DNA TGTGCCAGCAGCTTAGCAGGACAGGGGTTCGTCTATGGCTACACCTTC.